The source of this T cell receptor beta chain is a study of cytomegalovirus exposure and HLA in healthy donors. With regard to this clone: Its specificity is unknown.

Whole-study results and caveats: The analysis excluded some indistinguishable V segments, including TRBV6-2 and TRBV6-3.

The PCR ran on 60 Vbeta and 13 Jbeta primers. Sequencing used immunoSEQ multiplex PCR; TCRdb keeps in-frame clones, though not all of them. This specimen shows some 130,000 clones; the ten leading clones hold 1.5% to 2%. The CDR3 spans 14 residues. The germline CDR1 and CDR2 sequences are SGHNT and YYREEE (reference sequence). The V gene lost 0 bases and the J gene lost 7 bases, with 13 bases spanning the gap. This receptor was taken from a woman between 40 and 55 years old in good health and CMV-seropositive. The sample consisted of PBMCs. The gene calls are TRBV5-4 and TRBJ1-2; D is uncertain. The CDR3 sequence: CASSLAEGLGGYTF. CDR3 nucleotides: TGTGCCAGCAGCTTGGCCGAAGGACTTGGTGGCTACACCTTC.